This entry is about one TCR beta chain. Its matching antigen is unknown. This record comes from a study of monozygotic twins with inflammatory bowel disease. Overall study findings and caveats: For repertoire similarity, concordant twins did not differ from discordant twins, possibly because power was limited.

The germline gives CDR1 KGHSH, CDR2 LQKENI. The CDR3 consists of 16 residues. TCRdb reprocessed the 5' RACE reads, keeping one entry per CDR3 protein, no DNA. The sample is made up of roughly 160,000 distinct CDR3 sequences, and the top ten hold roughly 2.3% of it. This TCR was sampled from a human donor with ulcerative colitis or Crohn's disease, or a healthy co-twin of an affected twin (not recorded which). Sequenced: blood. The chain couples TRBV18 to TRBJ1-3; the D gene TCRdb calls, TRBD1, cannot be checked with no DNA. The CDR3 region is CASSPGTGSSGNTIYF.